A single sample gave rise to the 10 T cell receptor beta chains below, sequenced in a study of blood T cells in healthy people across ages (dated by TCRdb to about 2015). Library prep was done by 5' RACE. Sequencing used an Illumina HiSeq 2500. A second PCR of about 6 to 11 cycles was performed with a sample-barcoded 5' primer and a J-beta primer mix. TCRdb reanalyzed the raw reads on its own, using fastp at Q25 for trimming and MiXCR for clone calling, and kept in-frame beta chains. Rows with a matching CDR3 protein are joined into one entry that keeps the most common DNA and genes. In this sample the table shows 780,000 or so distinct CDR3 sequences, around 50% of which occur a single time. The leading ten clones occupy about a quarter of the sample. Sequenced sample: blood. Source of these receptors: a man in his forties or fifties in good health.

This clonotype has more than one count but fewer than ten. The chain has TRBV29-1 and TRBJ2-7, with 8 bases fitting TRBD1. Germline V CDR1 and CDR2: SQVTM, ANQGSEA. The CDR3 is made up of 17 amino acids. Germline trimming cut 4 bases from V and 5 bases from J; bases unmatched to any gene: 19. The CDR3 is CSVAGWTGSELTNEQYF. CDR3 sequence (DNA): TGCAGCGTTGCGGGCTGGACAGGGAGCGAATTGACGAACGAGCAGTACTTC.

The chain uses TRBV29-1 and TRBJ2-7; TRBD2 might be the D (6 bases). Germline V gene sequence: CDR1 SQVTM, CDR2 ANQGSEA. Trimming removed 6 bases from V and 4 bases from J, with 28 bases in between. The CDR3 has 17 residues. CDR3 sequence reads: CSVEKEGRGLGVYEQYF. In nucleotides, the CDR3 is TGCAGCGTAGAGAAGGAGGGCCGGGGATTAGGGGTATACGAGCAGTACTTC.

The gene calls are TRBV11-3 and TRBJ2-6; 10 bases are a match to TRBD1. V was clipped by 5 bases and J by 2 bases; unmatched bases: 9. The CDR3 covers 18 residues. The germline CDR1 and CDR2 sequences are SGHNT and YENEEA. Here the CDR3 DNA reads TGTGCCAGCAGCCCCGGGACAGGGGTTGTAGCTGGGGCCAACGTCCTGACTTTC. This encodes CASSPGTGVVAGANVLTF.

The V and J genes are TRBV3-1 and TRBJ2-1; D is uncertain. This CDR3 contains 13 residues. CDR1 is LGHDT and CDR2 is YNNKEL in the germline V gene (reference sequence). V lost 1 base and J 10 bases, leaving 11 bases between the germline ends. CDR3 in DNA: TGTGCCAGCAGCCAAGTACCCCTAGGGGAGCAGTTCTTC. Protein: CASSQVPLGEQFF.

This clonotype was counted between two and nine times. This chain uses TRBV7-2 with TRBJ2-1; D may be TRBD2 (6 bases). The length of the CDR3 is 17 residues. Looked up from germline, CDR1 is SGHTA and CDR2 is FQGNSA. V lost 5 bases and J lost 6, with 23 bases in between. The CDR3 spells CASSGGAGGTYTNEQFF. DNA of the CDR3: TGTGCCAGCAGCGGAGGTGCCGGCGGGACTTATACCAATGAGCAGTTCTTC.

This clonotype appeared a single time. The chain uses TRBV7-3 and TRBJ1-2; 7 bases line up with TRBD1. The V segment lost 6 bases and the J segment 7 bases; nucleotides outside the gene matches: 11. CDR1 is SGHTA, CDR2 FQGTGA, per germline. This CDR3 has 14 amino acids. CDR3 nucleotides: TGTGCCAGCAGGGAACAGGGGAGGATGACTGGCTACACCTTC. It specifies CASREQGRMTGYTF.

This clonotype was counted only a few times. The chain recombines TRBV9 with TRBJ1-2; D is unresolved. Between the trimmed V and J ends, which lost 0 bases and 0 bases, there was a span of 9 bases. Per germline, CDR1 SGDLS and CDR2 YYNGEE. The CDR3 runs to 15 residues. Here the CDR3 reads CASSVGVGSNYGYTF. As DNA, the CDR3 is TGTGCCAGCAGCGTAGGTGTAGGATCTAACTATGGCTACACCTTC.

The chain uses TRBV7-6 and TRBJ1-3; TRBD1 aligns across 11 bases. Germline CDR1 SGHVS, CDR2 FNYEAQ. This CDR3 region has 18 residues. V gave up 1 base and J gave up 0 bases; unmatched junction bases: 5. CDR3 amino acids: CASSLGTGGGHSGNTIYF. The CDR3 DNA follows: TGTGCCAGCAGCTTAGGGACAGGGGGCGGACACTCTGGAAACACCATATATTTT.

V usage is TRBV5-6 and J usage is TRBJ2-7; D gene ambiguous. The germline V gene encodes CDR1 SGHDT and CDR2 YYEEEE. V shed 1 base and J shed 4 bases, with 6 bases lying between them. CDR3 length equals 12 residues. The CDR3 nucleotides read TGTGCCAGCAGCTTGCAAGAATACGAGCAGTACTTC. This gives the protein CASSLQEYEQYF.

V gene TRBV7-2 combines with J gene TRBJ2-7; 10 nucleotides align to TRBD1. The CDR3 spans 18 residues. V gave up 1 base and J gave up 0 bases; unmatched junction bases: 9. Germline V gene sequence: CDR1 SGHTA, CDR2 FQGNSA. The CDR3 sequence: CASSLEGGTGDTSYEQYF. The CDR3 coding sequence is TGTGCCAGCAGCTTAGAAGGGGGGACAGGGGATACCTCCTACGAGCAGTACTTC.